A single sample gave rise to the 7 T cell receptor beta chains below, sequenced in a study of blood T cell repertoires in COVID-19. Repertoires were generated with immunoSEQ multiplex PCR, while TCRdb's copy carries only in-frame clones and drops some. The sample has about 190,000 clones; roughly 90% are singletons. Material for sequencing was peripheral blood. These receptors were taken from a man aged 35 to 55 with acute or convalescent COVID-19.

The CDR3 loop is CASSQMGQGVRYGYTF. Here the CDR3 DNA reads TGCGCCAGCAGCCAGATGGGACAGGGGGTAAGATATGGCTACACCTTC. The genes are TRBV4-1 and TRBJ1-2; TRBD1 matches 11 bases. The germline V gene encodes CDR1 MGHRA and CDR2 YSYEKL. V was pared by 3 bases and J by 5 bases, with 8 bases of the junction left unmatched. The CDR3 is 16 residues long.

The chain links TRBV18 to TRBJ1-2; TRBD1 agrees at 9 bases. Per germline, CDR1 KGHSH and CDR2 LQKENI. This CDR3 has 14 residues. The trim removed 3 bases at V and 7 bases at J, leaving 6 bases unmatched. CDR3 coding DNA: TGTGCCAGCTCACCGGACAGGGGTATCGGTGGCTACACCTTC. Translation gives CASSPDRGIGGYTF. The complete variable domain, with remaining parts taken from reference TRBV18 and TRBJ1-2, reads NAGVMQNPRHLVRRRGQEARLRCSPMKGHSHVYWYRQLPEEGLKFMVYLQKENIIDESGMPKERFSAEFPKEGPSILRIQQVVRGDSAAYFCASSPDRGIGGYTFGSGTRLTVV.

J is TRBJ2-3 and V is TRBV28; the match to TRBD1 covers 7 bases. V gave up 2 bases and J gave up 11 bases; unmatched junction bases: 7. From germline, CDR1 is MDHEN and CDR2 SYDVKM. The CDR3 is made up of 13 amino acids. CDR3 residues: CASSLQGERLQYF. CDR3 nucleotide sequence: TGTGCCAGCAGTTTACAGGGGGAGCGGTTGCAGTATTTT.

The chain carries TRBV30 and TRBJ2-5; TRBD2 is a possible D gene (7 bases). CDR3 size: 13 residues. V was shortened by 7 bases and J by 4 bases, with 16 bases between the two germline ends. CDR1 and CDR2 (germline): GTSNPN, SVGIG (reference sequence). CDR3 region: CASLGGAVETQYF. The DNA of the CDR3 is TGTGCCTCCCTAGGGGGGGCAGTAGAGACCCAGTACTTC.

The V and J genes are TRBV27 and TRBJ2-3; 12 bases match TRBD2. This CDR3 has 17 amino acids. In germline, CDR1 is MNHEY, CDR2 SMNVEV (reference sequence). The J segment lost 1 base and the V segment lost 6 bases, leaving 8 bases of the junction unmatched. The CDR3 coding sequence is TGTGCCAGCAGGACTCTAGCGGGGGGGCCCGGCACAGATACGCAGTATTTT. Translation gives CASRTLAGGPGTDTQYF.

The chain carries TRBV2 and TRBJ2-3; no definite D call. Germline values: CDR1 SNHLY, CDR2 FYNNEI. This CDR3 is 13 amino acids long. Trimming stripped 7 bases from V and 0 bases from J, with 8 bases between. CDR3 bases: TGTGCCAGCAATTACTATAGCACAGATACGCAGTATTTT. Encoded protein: CASNYYSTDTQYF. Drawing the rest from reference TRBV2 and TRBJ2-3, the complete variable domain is EPEVTQTPSHQVTQMGQEVILRCVPISNHLYFYWYRQILGQKVEFLVSFYNNEISEKSEIFDDQFSVERPDGSNFTLKIRSTKLEDSAMYFCASNYYSTDTQYFGPGTRLTVL.

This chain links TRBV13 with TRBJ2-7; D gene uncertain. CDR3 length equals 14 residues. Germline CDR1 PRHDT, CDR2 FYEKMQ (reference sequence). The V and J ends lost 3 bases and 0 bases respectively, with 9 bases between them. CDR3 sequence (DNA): TGTGCCAGCAGCTTCTATCGCGACTCCTACGAGCAGTACTTC. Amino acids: CASSFYRDSYEQYF.